The rows below give T cell receptor beta chains drawn from one sample of a study of blood T cell repertoires in COVID-19. Assay: immunoSEQ multiplex PCR; the TCRdb copy retains only in-frame clones and omits some. The table shows about 120,000 clones, with around 81% occurring only once. The sequencing input was peripheral blood. These receptors were obtained from a human donor in a cohort sampled during active COVID-19. The CDR3 runs from the conserved cysteine through the conserved F or W. D genes are given only for firm matches. Clone size is stated in some rows and not others, as once, few, many or a class when expanded.

V gene	CDR3 length	clone size	J gene	D gene	CDR3 DNA	CDR3 protein
TRBV28	14	NA	TRBJ2-7	TRBD1	TGTGCCAGCCGATCTGGGACAGGGACTTTTGAGCAGTACTTC	CASRSGTGTFEQYF
TRBV27	14	NA	TRBJ2-1	NA	TGTGCCAGCAGTTTATCCAGGGGTCGGAATGAGCAGTTCTTC	CASSLSRGRNEQFF
TRBV7-2	16	NA	TRBJ2-5	NA	TGTGCCAGCAGCTTAGGGCCGACAGGAGCCCAAGAGACCCAGTACTTC	CASSLGPTGAQETQYF
TRBV29-1	14	few	TRBJ2-1	NA	TGCAGCGTTGGGACCTCTAGCAGCTACAATGAGCAGTTCTTC	CSVGTSSSYNEQFF
TRBV5-1	14	NA	TRBJ2-2	NA	TGCGCCGCCTCCCCCGGGACACCCACCGGGGAGCTGTTTTTT	CAASPGTPTGELFF
TRBV5-6	14	NA	TRBJ1-2	TRBD1	TGTGCCAGCAGCTTGGCGGAGTGGGACAGACTTCTCACCTTC	CASSLAEWDRLLTF
TRBV30	16	NA	TRBJ2-1	TRBD2	TGTGCCTGGAAGTTCGGGACTAGCGGGGATTACAATGAGCAGTTCTTC	CAWKFGTSGDYNEQFF
TRBV6-5	13	NA	TRBJ1-3	TRBD1	TGTGCCAGCAGGGGGACAGCTGGAAACACCATATATTTT	CASRGTAGNTIYF
TRBV10-3	13	NA	TRBJ2-7	TRBD1	TGTGCCATCAGTCAAGGGACAGCCTACGAGCAGTACTTC	CAISQGTAYEQYF
TRBV5-4	15	NA	TRBJ2-3	NA	TGTGCCAGCAGCTTCCTAGGTTACAACACAGATACGCAGTATTTT	CASSFLGYNTDTQYF
TRBV27	18	NA	TRBJ2-3	TRBD2	TGTGCCAGCAGTTTTAATTGGGCTAGCGGGGGGCTCACAGATACGCAGTATTTT	CASSFNWASGGLTDTQYF
TRBV19	14	NA	TRBJ1-5	NA	TGTGCCAGTAGTAATTCCAGGGCAGGTCAGCCCCAGCATTTT	CASSNSRAGQPQHF
TRBV12-3/TRBV12-4	13	NA	TRBJ1-2	TRBD1	TGTGCCAGCAGTTTAGCCCCAGGGGGGTCCTACACCTTC	CASSLAPGGSYTF
TRBV11-3	17	once	TRBJ2-2	TRBD2	TGTGCCAGCAGCACATCGACTAGCGGGAGGATGTTCGGGGAGCTGTTTTTT	CASSTSTSGRMFGELFF
TRBV10-3	17	NA	TRBJ2-7	TRBD2	TGTGCCGCCGGAGGGGGACTAGCGGGAGGACCAACCTACGAGCAGTACTTC	CAAGGGLAGGPTYEQYF
TRBV7-2	14	NA	TRBJ2-2	NA	TGTGCCAGCAGCCCCCAGGGGGGTGCCGGGGAGCTGTTTTTT	CASSPQGGAGELFF
TRBV6-2/TRBV6-3	13	NA	TRBJ2-7	NA	TGTGCCAGCAGTTGGCGGGGGCTCGACGAGCAGTACTTC	CASSWRGLDEQYF
TRBV3-1/TRBV3-2	13	NA	TRBJ1-2	NA	TGTGCCAGCAGCCGACGATTTGAGGATGGCTACACCTTC	CASSRRFEDGYTF
TRBV28	14	NA	TRBJ1-1	NA	TGTGCCAGCAGCCTCAGGGGAGGGTACACTGAAGCTTTCTTT	CASSLRGGYTEAFF
TRBV6-5	14	NA	TRBJ1-6	NA	TGTGCCAGCAGTCGAGACAGACTTAATTCACCCCTCCACTTT	CASSRDRLNSPLHF
TRBV7-8	15	NA	TRBJ2-7	TRBD1	TGTGCCAGCAGCGCCCAGGGACAGGGGGTAGGAGAGCAGTACTTC	CASSAQGQGVGEQYF
TRBV12-1	17	NA	TRBJ1-6	NA	TGTGCCAGCAGAACTACCTGTCCTGGGACAGGAGGCTCACCCCTCCACTTT	CASRTTCPGTGGSPLHF
TRBV7-9	15	NA	TRBJ1-6	TRBD1	TGTGCCAGCAGCCTATCGACAGGGGCGAAAGGACCCCTCCACTTT	CASSLSTGAKGPLHF
TRBV6-5	15	NA	TRBJ2-7	NA	TGTGCCAGCAGTTACGGCGCTAGCCAGGCGTACGAGCAGTACTTC	CASSYGASQAYEQYF
TRBV5-8	18	NA	TRBJ1-3	NA	TGTGCCAGCAGCTTGGGCGGAGGGGCCAGGGCGGCTGGAAACACCATATATTTT	CASSLGGGARAAGNTIYF
TRBV6-1	15	NA	TRBJ1-5	TRBD1	TGTGCCAGCAGTGAGGGACAGACGCCGGCTCAGCCCCAGCATTTT	CASSEGQTPAQPQHF
TRBV29-1	12	NA	TRBJ2-7	NA	TGCAGCGTAGGGACCGGGGGCTACGAGCAGTACTTC	CSVGTGGYEQYF
TRBV7-9	15	NA	TRBJ2-5	TRBD2	TGTGCCAGCAGCTTAAACCTAGCGGGAAGTGAGACCCAGTACTTC	CASSLNLAGSETQYF
TRBV2	15	once	TRBJ1-2	NA	TGTGCCAGCAGTATGGGGAATGGGGGGGCTGCTGGCTACACCTTC	CASSMGNGGAAGYTF
TRBV19	13	NA	TRBJ1-2	TRBD1	TGTGCCAGTAGAAGGGACAGGGTGGATGGCTACACCTTC	CASRRDRVDGYTF
TRBV7-2	14	NA	TRBJ2-7	NA	TGTGTCAGCAGCTTAGAAAGTCTCTACTACGAGCAGTACTTC	CVSSLESLYYEQYF
TRBV11-2	17	NA	TRBJ2-7	TRBD2	TGTGCCAGCAGCCCGACGCCGGGACTAGCGGGAAGGGACGAGCAGTACTTC	CASSPTPGLAGRDEQYF
TRBV19	14	NA	TRBJ2-7	NA	TGTGCCAGTAGTATAGGTTTCACTTCCTACGAGCAGTACTTC	CASSIGFTSYEQYF
TRBV7-2	16	NA	TRBJ2-7	NA	TGTGCCAGCAGCTTAGGCGCGACGGCTAGCTCCTACGAGCAGTACTTC	CASSLGATASSYEQYF
TRBV24-1	14	NA	TRBJ1-1	NA	TGTGCCACCAGTGGCCCAGGAATGAACACTGAAGCTTTCTTT	CATSGPGMNTEAFF
TRBV27	15	NA	TRBJ2-1	TRBD2	TGTGCCAGCAGTCCGCGACTAGCGGGGGGGTTTGAGCAGTTCTTC	CASSPRLAGGFEQFF
TRBV27	14	once	TRBJ2-7	TRBD1	TGTGCCAGCAGTCGCGGACAGGACCTATACGAGCAGTACTTC	CASSRGQDLYEQYF
TRBV24-1	15	NA	TRBJ2-6	NA	TGTGCCACCAGTGATCCCTCGTCTGGGGCCAACGTCCTGACTTTC	CATSDPSSGANVLTF
TRBV7-3	13	NA	TRBJ2-1	NA	TGTGCCAGCAGCGTCGGGACTTCTAATGAGCAGTTCTTC	CASSVGTSNEQFF
TRBV7-9	13	once	TRBJ2-2	TRBD1	TGTGCCAGCAGCCAGGGGGCGGCCGGGGAGCTGTTTTTT	CASSQGAAGELFF
TRBV18	13	NA	TRBJ1-2	NA	TGTGCCAGCTCACCACCAGGGCCGGGGGGCTACACCTTC	CASSPPGPGGYTF
TRBV6-2/TRBV6-3	15	once	TRBJ1-3	NA	TGTGCCAGCAGTTTGGGTCGGAGCTCTGGAAACACCATATATTTT	CASSLGRSSGNTIYF
TRBV6-5	13	NA	TRBJ1-1	NA	TGTGCCAGCAGGCAGGGGATGGGTACTGAAGCTTTCTTT	CASRQGMGTEAFF
TRBV6-6	13	NA	TRBJ1-4	NA	TGTGCCAGCAGTTTTATCAGGGCTGAAAAACTGTTTTTT	CASSFIRAEKLFF
TRBV11-3	17	NA	TRBJ2-1	NA	TGTGCCAGCAGCTTGGGGGGGCATTTAGGCTCCTACAATGAGCAGTTCTTC	CASSLGGHLGSYNEQFF
TRBV19	12	NA	TRBJ1-2	NA	TGTGCCAGTAGTCCGGGAATCTATGGCTACACCTTC	CASSPGIYGYTF
TRBV24-1	13	NA	TRBJ1-2	NA	TGTGCCACCAGCGCGACAGAGAACTATGGCTACACCTTC	CATSATENYGYTF